This TCR beta chain was identified during a study of blood T cell repertoires in COVID-19. Germline CDR1 and CDR2: LNHDA and SQIVND (reference sequence). The CDR3 has 17 amino acids. V was clipped by 8 bases and J by 3 bases; unmatched bases: 15. Clones were sequenced by immunoSEQ multiplex PCR, and TCRdb holds only the in-frame ones, with some missing. The sample includes 270,000 or so clones, roughly 85% of them seen just once. What was sequenced was peripheral blood. This rearrangement joins TRBV19 to TRBJ2-5; 10 bases are shared with TRBD1. The sequence was obtained from a woman aged 45-60 years who had recovered from COVID-19. The CDR3 is CASSLGTGAGGKETQYF. The CDR3 nucleotides read TGTGCCAGTTCTCTAGGGACAGGGGCCGGGGGGAAAGAGACCCAGTACTTC.